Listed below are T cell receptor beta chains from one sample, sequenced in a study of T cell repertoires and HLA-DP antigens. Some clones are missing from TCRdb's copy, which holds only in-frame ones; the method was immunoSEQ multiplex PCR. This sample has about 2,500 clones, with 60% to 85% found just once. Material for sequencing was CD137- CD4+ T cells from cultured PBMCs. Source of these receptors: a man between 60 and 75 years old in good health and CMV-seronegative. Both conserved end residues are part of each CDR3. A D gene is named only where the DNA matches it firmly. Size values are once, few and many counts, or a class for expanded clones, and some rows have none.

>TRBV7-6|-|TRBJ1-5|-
CASSEQGKSNQPQHF
TGTGCCAGCAGCGAACAGGGTAAAAGCAATCAGCCCCAGCATTTT
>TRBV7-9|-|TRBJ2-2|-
CASSSDRFGELFF
TGTGCCAGCAGCTCCGACAGGTTCGGGGAGCTGTTTTTT
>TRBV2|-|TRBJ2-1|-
CASNLPSSYNEQFF
TGTGCCAGCAACCTCCCTAGCTCCTACAATGAGCAGTTCTTC
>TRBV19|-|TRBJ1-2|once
CASSIVTAGVFRGYTF
TGTGCCAGTAGTATCGTGACAGCGGGCGTTTTTCGCGGCTACACCTTC
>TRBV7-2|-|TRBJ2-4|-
CASSLVGGRSKNIQYF
TGTGCCAGCAGCTTAGTAGGCGGCAGGTCTAAAAACATTCAGTACTTC
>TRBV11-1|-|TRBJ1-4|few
CASSRAADSNEKLFF
TGTGCCAGCAGCCGGGCTGCGGACAGTAATGAAAAACTGTTTTTT
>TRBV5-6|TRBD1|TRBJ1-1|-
CASSYGTGSWPINTEAFF
TGTGCCAGCAGCTATGGGACAGGGTCGTGGCCTATCAACACTGAAGCTTTCTTT
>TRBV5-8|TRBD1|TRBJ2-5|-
CASSSGTGPGAQYF
TGTGCCAGCAGCTCCGGGACAGGGCCGGGGGCCCAGTACTTC
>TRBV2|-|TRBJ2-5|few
CASSDRAGRGETQYF
TGTGCCAGCAGTGACAGGGCGGGCCGGGGGGAGACCCAGTACTTC
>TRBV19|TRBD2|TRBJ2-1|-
CASSMERGGLQSYNEQFF
TGTGCCAGTAGTATGGAGCGGGGGGGATTACAATCCTACAATGAGCAGTTCTTC